The 26 T cell receptor beta chains presented below share a single source sample, sequenced in a study of response to subunit inactivated influenza vaccine. TCRdb reprocessed the RT-PCR reads via MiXCR and lists one record per CDR3 protein. Of roughly 150,000 distinct CDR3 sequences in the sample, 11% were seen once. The sequenced sample was non-naive T cells sorted from PBMCs, obtained about 6 weeks after vaccination. Receptor source: a man aged 50-59 years who received an inactivated influenza vaccine.

This clonotype has more than one count but fewer than ten. The chain links TRBV4-3 to TRBJ2-4, with 9 bases fitting TRBD1. Germline CDR1 LGHNA, CDR2 YSLEER. The CDR3 has 18 amino acids. J lost 6 bases, V lost 4 bases, and 16 bases had no gene match. CDR3 bases: TGCGCCAGCAGCCCCCTCCTACCGGGACAGGGAAATGGAAACATTCAGTACTTC. Protein product: CASSPLLPGQGNGNIQYF.

This clonotype was picked up many times. The chain recombines TRBV12-3 or TRBV12-4 with TRBJ2-5; D is uncertain. The CDR3 loop spans 13 amino acids. Trimming shortened V by 5 bases and J by 2 bases, and 9 bases separated the two germline ends. The CDR3 coding sequence is TGTGCCAGCAGTCCGACCCCACAAGAGACCCAGTACTTC. Its translation: CASSPTPQETQYF.

Ten or more counts support this clonotype. This chain joins TRBV5-1 and TRBJ2-2; D possibly matches TRBD1 or TRBD2 (5 bases each). The CDR3 has 15 residues. Germline V CDR1 and CDR2: SGHRS, YFSETQ. Trimming removed 4 bases from V and 3 bases from J, with 13 bases in between. In DNA, the CDR3 is TGCGCCAGCAGCCCCGGGACGAGGGACACCGGGGAGCTGTTTTTT. Encoded protein: CASSPGTRDTGELFF.

The table lists this clonotype with a few counts. The chain recombines TRBV18 with TRBJ2-7; 8 nucleotides align to TRBD1. Germline CDR1 reads KGHSH; CDR2 reads LQKENI. The CDR3 contains 16 residues. The V gene end was trimmed by 0 bases and the J gene end by 1 base; junction bases not matched to a gene: 5. CDR3 in amino acids: CASSPPSGTGSYEQYF. Written as DNA, the CDR3 is TGTGCCAGCTCACCACCGTCCGGGACAGGATCCTACGAGCAGTACTTC. The full variable domain, its missing parts supplied by reference TRBV18 and TRBJ2-7, is NAGVMQNPRHLVRRRGQEARLRCSPMKGHSHVYWYRQLPEEGLKFMVYLQKENIIDESGMPKERFSAEFPKEGPSILRIQQVVRGDSAAYFCASSPPSGTGSYEQYFGPGTRLTVT.

In its sample, this clonotype was seen a few times. The chain employs TRBV29-1 and TRBJ2-1; 10 bases align to TRBD1. Losses at the gene ends were 7 bases for V and 4 bases for J; bases not matched to a gene: 4. This CDR3 is 13 amino acids long. Germline V CDR1 and CDR2: SQVTM, ANQGSEA. CDR3 DNA: TGCAGCGCCCGGGACAGGGGATACAATGAGCAGTTCTTC. This sequence encodes CSARDRGYNEQFF.

Ten or more counts support this clonotype. The V and J genes are TRBV12-3 or TRBV12-4 and TRBJ2-2; D is undetermined. Trimming removed 1 base at V and 0 bases at J, with 18 bases between. The CDR3 consists of 19 residues. CDR3 residues: CASSLVLVWSGPNTGELFF. CDR3 nucleotides: TGTGCCAGCAGTTTAGTCTTAGTTTGGTCCGGCCCGAACACCGGGGAGCTGTTTTTT.

The chain is built from TRBV12-3 or TRBV12-4 and TRBJ1-2, with unresolved D. This CDR3 region has 16 residues. The V and J ends lost 6 bases and 4 bases respectively, with 21 bases between them. DNA for the CDR3: TGTGCCAGCAGCCCTCGTGGGCCACTCACTCTCTATGGCTACACCTTC. Encoded protein: CASSPRGPLTLYGYTF.

At least ten counts were recorded for this clonotype. The rearrangement uses TRBV12-3 or TRBV12-4 and TRBJ2-7; 7 nucleotides line up with TRBD2. Trimming at V came to 6 bases and at J to 2 bases, leaving 7 bases not matched to a gene. The CDR3 spans 14 residues. CDR3: CASSSPGGTYEQYF. As DNA, the CDR3 is TGTGCCAGCAGCTCACCGGGAGGAACCTACGAGCAGTACTTC.

The chain has TRBV7-2 and TRBJ1-2; a weak D match, TRBD1 (5 bases). The germline V gene has CDR1 SGHTA and CDR2 FQGNSA. V was pared by 1 base and J by 8 bases, with 20 bases between. This CDR3 region has 16 residues. CDR3 region: CASSLGLEGSSRGYTF. The CDR3 coding sequence is TGTGCCAGCAGCTTAGGGCTGGAGGGGTCTTCAAGAGGCTACACCTTC. The variable domain in full, completed from reference TRBV7-2 and TRBJ1-2, reads GAGVSQSPSNKVTEKGKDVELRCDPISGHTALYWYRQSLGQGLEFLIYFQGNSAPDKSGLPSDRFSAERTGGSVSTLTIQRTQQEDSAVYLCASSLGLEGSSRGYTFGSGTRLTVV.

At least ten counts were recorded for this clonotype. J is TRBJ1-3 and V is TRBV29-1; 7 nucleotides line up with TRBD1. Germline CDR1 reads SQVTM; CDR2 reads ANQGSEA. This CDR3 is built from 13 residues. This CDR3 reads CTRDSKTGNTIYF. CDR3 coding DNA: TGCACCCGGGACAGCAAGACTGGAAACACCATATATTTT.

This clonotype has more than one count but fewer than ten. The chain is built from TRBV20-1 and TRBJ1-5; D unresolved. The CDR3 totals 12 residues. Trimming removed 3 bases from V and 7 bases from J, with 10 bases in between. CDR1 and CDR2 from the germline V gene are DFQATT and SNEGSKA (reference sequence). The CDR3 here is CSASPRGQPQHF. The CDR3 DNA sequence: TGCAGTGCTAGCCCTCGTGGGCAGCCCCAGCATTTT.

This clonotype appeared many times. The CDR3 is CSARGTSLQETQYF. The CDR3 coding sequence is TGCAGTGCTAGAGGGACTAGCCTGCAGGAGACCCAGTACTTC. V usage is TRBV20-1 and J usage is TRBJ2-5, with 8 nucleotides matching TRBD2. Losses at the gene ends were 1 base for V and 5 bases for J; bases not matched to a gene: 6. This CDR3 has 14 amino acids. In germline, CDR1 is DFQATT, CDR2 SNEGSKA (reference sequence).

DNA for the CDR3: TGTGCCAGCAGCTTAGCCAGGAATCCGGGTGACGAGCAGTACTTC. It is translated as CASSLARNPGDEQYF. The genes are TRBV7-9 and TRBJ2-7, with unresolved D. Germline-derived CDR1 and CDR2 are SEHNR and FQNEAQ (reference sequence). There are 15 residues in the CDR3. Trimming shortened V by 0 bases and J by 5 bases, and 14 bases separated the two germline ends. The full variable domain, its missing parts supplied by reference TRBV7-9 and TRBJ2-7, is DTGVSQNPRHKITKRGQNVTFRCDPISEHNRLYWYRQTLGQGPEFLTYFQNEAQLEKSRLLSDRFSAERPKGSFSTLEIQRTEQGDSAMYLCASSLARNPGDEQYFGPGTRLTVT.

This clonotype was seen at least ten times. V is TRBV7-8 and J is TRBJ2-3, with no clear D. The CDR3 has 14 residues. Trimming took 7 bases from V and 0 from J, leaving 11 bases between them. From germline, CDR1 is SGHVS and CDR2 FQNEAQ. In DNA, the CDR3 is TGTGCCAGCAACGTGGACCTTAGCACAGATACGCAGTATTTT. Translated: CASNVDLSTDTQYF.

The V and J genes are TRBV9 and TRBJ1-2; D not resolved. Germline V gene data show CDR1 as SGDLS and CDR2 as YYNGEE. The germline V and J ends were trimmed by 3 bases and 6 bases, with 18 bases remaining between them. The CDR3 contains 15 residues. The CDR3 is CASSALRGGYDGYTF. Here the CDR3 DNA reads TGTGCCAGCAGCGCGCTTAGAGGAGGGTACGATGGCTACACCTTC.

Details on this clonotype: This may arise from a read error, as a much more abundant clone is one base away. The gene calls are TRBV12-3 or TRBV12-4 and TRBJ2-2, with D perhaps TRBD1 (6 bases). The CDR3 loop spans 13 amino acids. CDR3 DNA: TGTACCAGCAGCAGACAGGTTTCCGGGGAGCTGTTTTTT. The encoded protein is CTSSRQVSGELFF.

The chain has TRBV28 and TRBJ1-1; D ambiguous. Germline loops: CDR1 MDHEN, CDR2 SYDVKM. Trimming pared 6 bases from V and 6 bases from J, leaving 20 bases between. The length of the CDR3 is 15 residues. CDR3 region: CASSPWTGGGAEAFF. In DNA, the CDR3 is TGTGCCAGCAGCCCCTGGACCGGAGGCGGCGCTGAAGCTTTCTTT. The complete variable domain, with remaining parts taken from reference TRBV28 and TRBJ1-1, reads DVKVTQSSRYLVKRTGEKVFLECVQDMDHENMFWYRQDPGLGLRLIYFSYDVKMKEKGDIPEGYSVSREKKERFSLILESASTNQTSMYLCASSPWTGGGAEAFFGQGTRLTVV.

In its sample, this clonotype was seen a few times. The chain employs TRBV4-3 and TRBJ2-1, with a tentative D call TRBD1 (5 bases). From germline, CDR1 is LGHNA and CDR2 YSLEER. Trimming shortened V by 0 bases and J by 0 bases, and 9 bases separated the two germline ends. This CDR3 region has 16 residues. CDR3 sequence (DNA): TGCGCCAGCAGCCAAGATCAGGGAAGCTCCTACAATGAGCAGTTCTTC. Its protein is CASSQDQGSSYNEQFF.

This clonotype was counted a few times. Here the CDR3 DNA reads TGTGCCAGCAAACTTGGAGGTGGCCCCTACGAGCAGTACTTC. Translating it yields CASKLGGGPYEQYF. This sequence joins TRBV27 and TRBJ2-7; tentatively, D is TRBD2 (5 bases). The CDR3 is made up of 14 amino acids. From germline, CDR1 is MNHEY and CDR2 SMNVEV (reference sequence). The V end lost 7 bases, the J end lost 2 bases, and 15 bases lay between the germline ends.

In this sample, this clonotype turned up many times. The chain is built from TRBV12-3 or TRBV12-4 and TRBJ2-7; D unresolved. V lost 0 bases to trimming and J lost 5 bases, with 5 bases between them. The CDR3 has 12 residues. In nucleotides, the CDR3 is TGTGCCAGCAGTTTAGCTCGGGACGAGCAGTACTTC. Amino acid sequence: CASSLARDEQYF.

The CDR3, as DNA: TGTGCCAGCAGCCCCCGGGGGGGGGTCTCAGATACGCAGTATTTT. The encoded protein is CASSPRGGVSDTQYF. The chain joins TRBV7-9 to TRBJ2-3; 8 bases match TRBD2. The CDR3 is 15 residues long. V was clipped by 5 bases and J by 4 bases; unmatched bases: 8. The germline gives CDR1 SEHNR, CDR2 FQNEAQ (reference sequence).

This chain joins TRBV28 and TRBJ1-5; TRBD1 matches 7 bases. Germline V gives CDR1 MDHEN, CDR2 SYDVKM. The CDR3 extends over 17 amino acids. J was trimmed by 3 bases and V by 4 bases; bases with no gene match: 12. The CDR3 reads CASSSRRQGVINQPQHF. CDR3 DNA: TGTGCCAGCAGTTCCCGCCGACAGGGAGTGATCAATCAGCCCCAGCATTTT.

The table lists this clonotype with a few counts. V and J are TRBV9 and TRBJ2-2, with TRBD1 matching 8 bases. CDR1 is SGDLS, CDR2 YYNGEE, per germline. Unmatched junction bases numbered 10, after V lost 3 bases and J lost 6 bases. This CDR3 comprises 16 residues. In nucleotides, the CDR3 is TGTGCCAGCAGCGCCCTTCCCCAGGGGGCGCCCGGGGAGCTGTTTTTT. Residues: CASSALPQGAPGELFF.

The chain employs TRBV2 and TRBJ2-7; D is unclear. This CDR3 comprises 17 residues. CDR1 is SNHLY and CDR2 is FYNNEI in the germline V gene. The ends were cut back, 3 bases at V and 3 bases at J, with 21 bases in the middle. The CDR3 sequence is CASSDGLVGSDNYEQYF. For the CDR3, the DNA is TGTGCCAGCAGTGACGGTCTTGTTGGATCAGACAACTACGAGCAGTACTTC.

The chain uses TRBV12-3 or TRBV12-4 and TRBJ2-7; 8 positions agree with TRBD1. The V gene end was trimmed by 2 bases and the J gene end by 4 bases; junction bases not matched to a gene: 1. The CDR3 contains 13 residues. CDR3: CASSLRQGYEQYF. The DNA for the CDR3 is TGTGCCAGCAGTTTAAGACAGGGGTACGAGCAGTACTTC.

This clonotype was counted a few times. This chain joins TRBV20-1 and TRBJ1-2, with D tentatively TRBD1 (6 bases). Trimming removed 3 bases from V and 4 bases from J, with 15 bases in between. Germline V gene data show CDR1 as DFQATT and CDR2 as SNEGSKA (reference sequence). There are 14 residues in the CDR3. DNA of the CDR3: TGCAGTGCTAGCCGGACAGCGACACGCTATGGCTACACCTTC. This encodes CSASRTATRYGYTF.